The 25 T cell receptor beta chains below all came from one sample that was sequenced in a study of vaccination effects on CD4 cells after COVID-19. Antigen-specific CD4+ T cells were expanded with viral peptide pools in the ViraFEST assay before sequencing. Cultured cells yielded isolated CD4+ T cells after around 9 days. The study found no prior SARS-CoV-2 infection in the vaccine recipients, who tested negative for nucleocapsid antibodies. Sequencing used immunoSEQ multiplex PCR; TCRdb keeps in-frame clones, though not all of them. The sample lists tens of thousands of clones, 65% to 80% occurring once. Their antigen targets remain unknown. The sample in question was CD4+ T cells from PBMCs cultured with HCoV-NL63 spike peptides, obtained before COVID-19 vaccination. These receptors were taken from a human donor who received a COVID-19 vaccine.

V is TRBV5-8 and J is TRBJ2-1, with TRBD1 matching over 10 bases. CDR1 is SGHTS, CDR2 YDEGEE, per germline. Germline trimming cut 5 bases from V and 4 bases from J; bases unmatched to any gene: 9. The CDR3 is 16 amino acids. The DNA for the CDR3 is TGTGCCAGCAGTTTTACCGGGACAGGGGCTTACAATGAGCAGTTCTTC. Its translation is CASSFTGTGAYNEQFF.

The chain couples TRBV5-1 to TRBJ2-5; D not resolved. Germline CDR1 SGHRS, CDR2 YFSETQ. This CDR3 spans 14 amino acids. The ends were cut back, 0 bases at V and 4 bases at J, with 10 bases in the middle. The CDR3 bases are TGCGCCAGCAGCTTGGCTATTGTTGCAGAGACCCAGTACTTC. This translates into CASSLAIVAETQYF.

This clone came up a few times. The chain carries TRBV25-1 and TRBJ1-5; D ambiguous. Trimming shortened V by 3 bases and J by 5 bases, and 8 bases separated the two germline ends. The CDR3 runs 13 residues. CDR1 and CDR2 (germline): MGHDK, SYGVNS. CDR3 amino acids: CASSEGAHQPQHF. The CDR3 region has the DNA TGTGCCAGCAGTGAGGGAGCCCATCAGCCCCAGCATTTT.

The count of this clone is one. Other DNA sequences of this sample code for an identical CDR3. V gene TRBV6-5 combines with J gene TRBJ2-2; D call uncertain. Germline loops: CDR1 MNHEY, CDR2 SVGAGI. With 9 bases removed from V and 1 base from J, the gap between germline ends came to 9 bases. The CDR3 sequence is 13 residues long. The chain's CDR3 is CASKRQNTGELFF. Written as DNA, the CDR3 is TGTGCCAGTAAACGGCAGAACACCGGGGAGCTGTTTTTT.

This clone was seen a handful of times. This chain joins TRBV12-3 or TRBV12-4 and TRBJ1-2; D uncertain. Trimming cost V 6 bases and J 4 bases, with 12 bases left between them. The CDR3 extends over 13 amino acids. The CDR3: CASSRGSFYGYTF. CDR3 coding DNA: TGTGCCAGCAGCCGAGGGTCATTCTATGGCTACACCTTC.

The genes are TRBV9 and TRBJ2-5, with 7 bases lining up with TRBD1. The CDR3 sequence is 15 residues long. Germline loops: CDR1 SGDLS, CDR2 YYNGEE. V shed 0 bases, J shed 1 base, and the junction held 3 bases outside the gene matches. The CDR3 nucleotides read TGTGCCAGCAGCGTAGGGACAGGTCCCCAAGAGACCCAGTACTTC. Residues: CASSVGTGPQETQYF.

The chain couples TRBV24-1 to TRBJ1-2; a weak D match, TRBD1 (5 bases). CDR3 length: 13 residues. Germline V CDR1 and CDR2: KGHDR, SFDVKD. V lost 10 bases, J lost 1 base, and 12 bases lay in between. Here the CDR3 reads CATSRGSNYGYTF. For the CDR3, the DNA is TGTGCCACTTCGCGGGGGAGTAACTATGGCTACACCTTC.

This sequence joins TRBV5-4 and TRBJ2-3, with D perhaps TRBD1 or TRBD2 (6 bases each). CDR3 length: 14 residues. Germline lookup yields CDR1 SGHNT and CDR2 YYREEE (reference sequence). V was pared by 1 base and J by 6 bases, with 12 bases between. CDR3 amino acids: CASSLYGGRDTQYF. CDR3 nucleotides: TGTGCCAGCAGCTTGTATGGGGGGCGGGATACGCAGTATTTT.

V usage is TRBV19 and J usage is TRBJ2-5; 7 bases map to TRBD2. The CDR3 has 15 residues. Losses at the gene ends were 5 bases for V and 2 bases for J; bases not matched to a gene: 8. Germline assignment: CDR1 LNHDA and CDR2 SQIVND (reference sequence). This chain's CDR3 is CASSSPGLPQETQYF. CDR3 DNA: TGTGCCAGTAGTTCACCGGGACTACCACAAGAGACCCAGTACTTC.

The chain combines TRBV7-8 with TRBJ2-5, with TRBD1 as a possible D gene (5 bases). There are 14 residues in the CDR3. Germline CDR1 reads SGHVS; CDR2 reads FQNEAQ. Between the trimmed V and J ends, which lost 4 bases and 1 base, there was a span of 10 bases. The CDR3: CASSSWGSQETQYF. CDR3 bases: TGTGCCAGCAGCTCCTGGGGCTCCCAAGAGACCCAGTACTTC.

This chain uses TRBV2 with TRBJ2-1; 9 bases fit TRBD1. Unmatched junction bases numbered 9, after V lost 9 bases and J lost 6 bases. The CDR3 spans 14 residues. Germline lookup yields CDR1 SNHLY and CDR2 FYNNEI. CDR3 amino acids: CASSPGQGINEQFF. DNA for the CDR3: TGTGCCAGTTCACCGGGACAGGGTATCAATGAGCAGTTCTTC.

The rearrangement joins TRBV10-3 to TRBJ1-1, with TRBD1 matching 10 bases. The V gene end was trimmed by 3 bases and the J gene end by 5 bases; junction bases not matched to a gene: 6. CDR1 and CDR2 (germline): ENHRY, SYGVKD. This CDR3 spans 15 amino acids. The CDR3 sequence is CAISDRDRGRTEAFF. The CDR3 nucleotides are TGTGCCATCAGTGACCGGGACAGGGGAAGAACTGAAGCTTTCTTT.

The J gene is TRBJ1-6, the V gene TRBV7-2, with 9 bases that match TRBD1. Trimming at V came to 2 bases and at J to 9 bases, leaving 5 bases not matched to a gene. This CDR3 has 15 residues. Germline V gene data show CDR1 as SGHTA and CDR2 as FQGNSA. The DNA for the CDR3 is TGTGCCAGCAGCTTAACGGGACAGGGAAGTTCACCCCTCCACTTT. This codes for CASSLTGQGSSPLHF.

V usage is TRBV2 and J usage is TRBJ1-6, with D possibly TRBD1 on 6 matching bases. CDR1 SNHLY and CDR2 FYNNEI come from the germline V gene. This CDR3 is built from 15 residues. With 6 bases removed from V and 7 bases from J, the gap between germline ends came to 16 bases. CDR3 sequence: CASRGLWTENSPLHF. CDR3 sequence (DNA): TGTGCCAGCAGGGGGCTATGGACAGAAAATTCACCCCTCCACTTT.

The CDR3 sequence is CASSSSGGYYGYTF. In DNA, the CDR3 is TGTGCCAGCAGTAGCTCCGGGGGGTACTATGGCTACACCTTC. The chain uses TRBV2 and TRBJ1-2, with D possibly matching TRBD1 (5 bases). This CDR3 comprises 14 residues. Trimming stripped 5 bases from V and 3 bases from J, with 13 bases between. Germline V gene lookup returns CDR1 SNHLY and CDR2 FYNNEI.

The rearrangement uses TRBV14 and TRBJ2-1; no clear D. The V end lost 0 bases, the J end lost 4 bases, and 13 bases lay between the germline ends. CDR1 and CDR2 from the germline V gene are SGHDN and FVKESK. The CDR3 is 16 amino acids. DNA for the CDR3: TGTGCCAGCAGCCAAGATGGCAGGCTAGGGTACAATGAGCAGTTCTTC. Its translation is CASSQDGRLGYNEQFF.

This clone was detected only a few times. This sequence joins TRBV10-2 and TRBJ1-3; 8 bases agree with TRBD1. Germline values: CDR1 WSHSY, CDR2 SAAADI. The CDR3 runs 13 residues. V gave up 6 bases and J gave up 4 bases; unmatched junction bases: 2. This CDR3 reads CASRRTGGNTIYF. The CDR3 DNA reads TGCGCCAGCAGGAGGACAGGGGGAAACACCATATATTTT.

The J gene is TRBJ2-2, the V gene TRBV2, with 10 bases lining up with TRBD1. This CDR3 has 14 amino acids. V was pared by 6 bases and J by 7 bases, with 5 bases of the junction left unmatched. The germline V gene encodes CDR1 SNHLY and CDR2 FYNNEI. CDR3 amino acids: CASRRQGAGGELFF. The CDR3 region has the DNA TGTGCCAGCAGACGACAGGGGGCTGGCGGGGAGCTGTTTTTT.

This chain connects TRBV6-5 to TRBJ2-7; no firm D call. CDR3 size: 14 residues. From germline, CDR1 is MNHEY and CDR2 SVGAGI. V lost 6 bases, J lost 6 bases, and 18 bases lay in between. The CDR3 spells CASRPTSLPGEQYV. In DNA form, the CDR3 reads TGTGCCAGCAGACCAACATCCCTTCCCGGCGAGCAGTACGTC.

V and J are TRBV5-4 and TRBJ2-5; the D gene is possibly TRBD1 (5 bases). CDR3 length: 14 amino acids. Looked up from germline, CDR1 is SGHNT and CDR2 is YYREEE (reference sequence). The V end lost 3 bases, the J end lost 5 bases, and 14 bases lay between the germline ends. This CDR3 is CASSSAGSLETQYF. The CDR3 bases are TGTGCCAGCAGCTCAGCAGGGTCCTTGGAGACCCAGTACTTC. Variable domain in full (rest from reference TRBV5-4 and TRBJ2-5): ETGVTQSPTHLIKTRGQQVTLRCSSQSGHNTVSWYQQALGQGPQFIFQYYREEENGRGNFPPRFSGLQFPNYSSELNVNALELDDSALYLCASSSAGSLETQYFGPGTRLLVL.

The chain couples TRBV5-6 to TRBJ2-7, with TRBD1 matching over 7 bases. There are 14 residues in the CDR3. J was trimmed by 7 bases and V by 2 bases; bases with no gene match: 9. In germline, CDR1 is SGHDT, CDR2 YYEEEE. The CDR3 is CASSFLYRGGEQYV. CDR3 nucleotide sequence: TGTGCCAGCAGCTTTTTGTACAGGGGTGGAGAGCAGTACGTC.

The chain uses TRBV29-1 and TRBJ1-5; the D gene is possibly TRBD1 (6 bases). The V gene's germline CDR1 is SQVTM and CDR2 ANQGSEA. This CDR3 contains 14 residues. V dropped 7 bases and J dropped 2 bases, with 15 bases sitting between them. The CDR3, as DNA: TGCAGCGCTGCGGGGGGGCCGGGCAATCAGCCCCAGCATTTT. It is translated as CSAAGGPGNQPQHF.

This clone was seen more than once but under ten times. The rearrangement links TRBV24-1 to TRBJ1-3, with a tentative D call TRBD1 (5 bases). V lost 4 bases, J lost 0 bases, and 12 bases lay in between. CDR1 and CDR2 (germline): KGHDR, SFDVKD. This CDR3 has 16 residues. CDR3 bases: TGTGCCACCAGTGACCCGACAGCTAGCTCTGGAAACACCATATATTTT. Translating gives CATSDPTASSGNTIYF.

V and J are TRBV5-1 and TRBJ2-2; 10 bases align to TRBD2. Losses at the gene ends were 2 bases for V and 3 bases for J; bases not matched to a gene: 4. The CDR3 extends over 16 amino acids. Germline V CDR1 and CDR2: SGHRS, YFSETQ. CDR3 loop: CASSFGAGGHTGELFF. CDR3 DNA sequence: TGCGCCAGCAGCTTCGGAGCGGGGGGGCACACCGGGGAGCTGTTTTTT.

This clone showed up just a few times. The chain combines TRBV29-1 with TRBJ1-3; perhaps TRBD1 as D (5 bases). Between the trimmed V and J ends, which lost 0 bases and 2 bases, there was a span of 8 bases. The V gene's germline CDR1 is SQVTM and CDR2 ANQGSEA. The CDR3 covers 14 residues. CDR3 region: CSVEDPQAGNTIYF. The CDR3 nucleotides read TGCAGCGTTGAAGATCCACAGGCTGGAAACACCATATATTTT.